This is a list of T cell receptor beta chains from one sample in a study of blood T cell repertoires in COVID-19. Profiled with immunoSEQ multiplex PCR; TCRdb holds only in-frame clones, not every one. The sample includes about 190,000 clones, 65% to 80% of them seen just once. The specimen sequenced was peripheral blood. Receptors were obtained from a woman between 45 and 60 years old with acute or convalescent COVID-19. CDR3s include the opening cysteine and the closing phenylalanine or tryptophan. D genes are given only for firm matches. For some rows the clone size is stated as once, few or many, or as a class when expanded; others skip it.

TRBJ1-1 TRBD1 once TRBV6-5 TGTGCCAGCAGTTACGAGCTCACAGGGGGCACTGAAGCTTTCTTT CASSYELTGGTEAFF
TRBJ2-7 TRBD1 - TRBV9 TGTGCCAGCAGCAAAGGGACAGTCTACGAGCAGTACTTC CASSKGTVYEQYF
TRBJ1-2 - few TRBV29-1 TGCAGCGTTTTCGGGAGCAGAGAGTCTAACTATGGCTACACCTTC CSVFGSRESNYGYTF
TRBJ1-2 - - TRBV28 TGTGCCAGCACGCGGGAAAGGGTAGGCGGCTACACCTTC CASTRERVGGYTF
TRBJ1-5 - - TRBV6-5 TGTGCCAGCAGTTACGGTGCAGGGTGGCAGCCCCAGCATTTT CASSYGAGWQPQHF
TRBJ2-1 - - TRBV10-3 TGTGCCATCAGGAGCGTGGAGCCCTACAATGAGCAGTTCTTC CAIRSVEPYNEQFF
TRBJ1-1 TRBD1 - TRBV19 TGTGCCAGTAGACAAGACAGGGGAACTGAAGCTTTCTTT CASRQDRGTEAFF
TRBJ2-5 - many TRBV28 TGTGCCAGCTATTATATGAGGACCCAGTACTTC CASYYMRTQYF
TRBJ1-5 TRBD1 - TRBV18 TGTGCCAGCTCACCTCAGGGGGAGGTCAATCAGCCCCAGCATTTT CASSPQGEVNQPQHF
TRBJ2-1 TRBD2 - TRBV18 TGTGCCAGCTCCATAAGGGGTCTGACTAGCGGGCCGAGCTCCTACAATGAGCAGTTCTTC CASSIRGLTSGPSSYNEQFF
TRBJ1-2 - - TRBV29-1 TGCAGCGTCGATCGACAGGTGAATGGCTACACCTTC CSVDRQVNGYTF
TRBJ2-7 TRBD1 - TRBV6-1 TGTGCCAGCAGTGAGGGACAGAGGCGCGAGCAGTACTTC CASSEGQRREQYF
TRBJ2-1 TRBD2 - TRBV28 TGTGCCAGCAGGGCTCCTGGACTAGCGGGAGTCAATGAGCAGTTCTTC CASRAPGLAGVNEQFF
TRBJ1-5 - - TRBV6-1 TGTGCCAGCAGTGAAGCACAGGCGTCAGGCAATCAGCCCCAGCATTTT CASSEAQASGNQPQHF
TRBJ1-2 - - TRBV15 TGTGCCACCTTCGGGGTAGCTGACGGCTACACCTTC CATFGVADGYTF
TRBJ1-3 - - TRBV25-1 TGTGCCAGCAGTGAAGTTTATCAGGTCCCAACTGGAAACACCATATATTTT CASSEVYQVPTGNTIYF
TRBJ2-1 - - TRBV7-6 TGTGCCAGCAGCTTAGAATCGACAGCGGGTACGAGTGAGCAGTTCTTC CASSLESTAGTSEQFF
TRBJ2-2 TRBD2 - TRBV4-2 TGTGCCAGCAGCCGGACTAGCGGGGGTTCCGGGGAGCTGTTTTTT CASSRTSGGSGELFF
TRBJ1-6 - - TRBV6-6 TGTGCCAGCAGTTACCTCAGGCAGGGTAGTAATTCACCCCTCCACTTT CASSYLRQGSNSPLHF
TRBJ1-5 - once TRBV2 TGTGCCAGCGGAGGTGGACAGCCCCAGCATTTT CASGGGQPQHF
TRBJ2-2 TRBD1 once TRBV10-2 TGCGCCAGCAGTGTGACAGGGGAAGTATGGACCGGGGAGCTGTTTTTT CASSVTGEVWTGELFF
TRBJ2-1 - once TRBV24-1 TGTGCCACCAGTGATGGCGGATTCACGGAGCAGTTCTTC CATSDGGFTEQFF
TRBJ2-1 - few TRBV7-2 TGTGCCAGCAGCTTAGTTGCAGGGGTGTCCTACAATGAGCAGTTCTTC CASSLVAGVSYNEQFF
TRBJ2-2 - once TRBV11-2 TGTGCCAGCAGCTTAGTCCCCCCCTTTAACACCGGGGAGCTGTTTTTT CASSLVPPFNTGELFF
TRBJ1-5 TRBD1 few TRBV4-3 TGCGCCAGCAGCCAAGGGACAGGGGGCGATCAGCCCCAGCATTTT CASSQGTGGDQPQHF
TRBJ1-5 TRBD1 many TRBV7-8 TGTGCCAGCAGCCCACAGGGGGGTCAGCCCCAGCATTTT CASSPQGGQPQHF
TRBJ2-7 TRBD1 - TRBV6-2/TRBV6-3 TGTGCCAGCAGTGACCATCGGACAGGAGACTACGAGCAGTACTTC CASSDHRTGDYEQYF